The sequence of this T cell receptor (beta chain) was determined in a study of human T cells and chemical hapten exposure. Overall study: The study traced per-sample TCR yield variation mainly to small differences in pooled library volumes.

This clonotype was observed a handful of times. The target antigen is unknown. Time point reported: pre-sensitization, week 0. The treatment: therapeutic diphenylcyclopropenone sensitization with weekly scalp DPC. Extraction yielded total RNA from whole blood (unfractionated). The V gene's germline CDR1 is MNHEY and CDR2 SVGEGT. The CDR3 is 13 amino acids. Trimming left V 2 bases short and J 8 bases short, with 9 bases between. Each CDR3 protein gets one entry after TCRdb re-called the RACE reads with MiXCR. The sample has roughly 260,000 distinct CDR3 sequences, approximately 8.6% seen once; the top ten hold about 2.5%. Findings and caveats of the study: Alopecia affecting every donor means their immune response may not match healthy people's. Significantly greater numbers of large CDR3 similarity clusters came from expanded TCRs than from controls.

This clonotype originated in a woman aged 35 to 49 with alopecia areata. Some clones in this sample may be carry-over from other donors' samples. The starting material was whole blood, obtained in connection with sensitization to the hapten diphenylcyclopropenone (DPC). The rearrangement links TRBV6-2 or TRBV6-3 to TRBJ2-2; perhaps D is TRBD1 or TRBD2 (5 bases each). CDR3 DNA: TGTGCCAGCAGTTACGAGGGACCAGGGGAGCTGTTTTTT. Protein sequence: CASSYEGPGELFF.